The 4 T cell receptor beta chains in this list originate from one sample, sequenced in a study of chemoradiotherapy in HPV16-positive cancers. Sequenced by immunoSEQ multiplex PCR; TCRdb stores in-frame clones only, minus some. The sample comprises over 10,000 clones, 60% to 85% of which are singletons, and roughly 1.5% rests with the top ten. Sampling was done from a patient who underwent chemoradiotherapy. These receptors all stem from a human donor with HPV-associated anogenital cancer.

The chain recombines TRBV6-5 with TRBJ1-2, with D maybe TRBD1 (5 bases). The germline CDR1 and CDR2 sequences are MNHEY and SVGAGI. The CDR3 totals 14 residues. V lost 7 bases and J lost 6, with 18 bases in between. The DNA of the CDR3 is TGTGCCAGCACCGGAGCGGGGCGAGAAAATGGCTACACCTTC. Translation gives CASTGAGRENGYTF.

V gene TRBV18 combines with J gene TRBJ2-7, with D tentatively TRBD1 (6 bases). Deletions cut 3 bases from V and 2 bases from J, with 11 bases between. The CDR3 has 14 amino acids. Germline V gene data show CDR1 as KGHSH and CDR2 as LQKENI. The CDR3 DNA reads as TGTGCCAGCTCACCCCGGGACACCGCCTACGAGCAGTACTTC. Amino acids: CASSPRDTAYEQYF.

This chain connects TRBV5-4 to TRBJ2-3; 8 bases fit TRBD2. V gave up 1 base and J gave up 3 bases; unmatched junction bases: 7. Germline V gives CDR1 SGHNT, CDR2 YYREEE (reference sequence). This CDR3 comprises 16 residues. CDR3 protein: CASSLWSSGLTDTQYF. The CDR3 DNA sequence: TGTGCCAGCAGCTTGTGGTCTAGCGGGTTGACAGATACGCAGTATTTT.

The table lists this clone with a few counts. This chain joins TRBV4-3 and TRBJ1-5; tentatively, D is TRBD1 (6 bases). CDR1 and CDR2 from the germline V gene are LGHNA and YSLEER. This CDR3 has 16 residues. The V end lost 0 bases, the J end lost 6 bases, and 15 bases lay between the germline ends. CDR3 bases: TGCGCCAGCAGCCAAGAGTCAGGGGCGGGAGCTCAGCCCCAGCATTTT. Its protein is CASSQESGAGAQPQHF.